These T cell receptor beta chains were read from a single sample in a study of PD-1 blockade in classical Hodgkin lymphoma. Profiling relied on immunoSEQ multiplex PCR, and the TCRdb table lists in-frame clones only, not all of them. Altogether about 58,000 clones are present, approximately 90% being singletons, with the ten largest covering 8% to 13%. Sequencing used peripheral blood mononuclear cells (PBMCs), obtained before the second cycle of nivolumab. The receptor set was obtained from a human donor with classical Hodgkin lymphoma. The CDR3 runs from the conserved cysteine through the conserved F or W. Each record gives: V gene, CDR3 length, clone size, D gene, J gene, CDR3 protein, CDR3 DNA. A D gene is named only where the DNA matches it firmly. Clone size is not always given. Where it is, it says once, few, many or a class for expanded clones.

v_call: TRBV28
cdr3_length: 16
clone_size: -
d_call: -
j_call: TRBJ2-5
cdr3_aa: CASSLNPRGGGETQYF
cdr3_nt: TGTGCCAGCAGTTTGAACCCCAGGGGAGGTGGAGAGACCCAGTACTTC

v_call: TRBV27
cdr3_length: 15
clone_size: -
d_call: TRBD2
j_call: TRBJ2-1
cdr3_aa: CASSRSGGHYNEQFF
cdr3_nt: TGTGCCAGCAGTAGAAGCGGGGGCCATTACAATGAGCAGTTCTTC

v_call: TRBV5-1
cdr3_length: 17
clone_size: -
d_call: TRBD1
j_call: TRBJ1-4
cdr3_aa: CASSGLTGGPTNEKLFF
cdr3_nt: TGCGCCAGCAGCGGACTGACAGGGGGCCCAACTAATGAAAAACTGTTTTTT

v_call: TRBV5-1
cdr3_length: 14
clone_size: -
d_call: TRBD1
j_call: TRBJ2-7
cdr3_aa: CASSVGQGANEQYF
cdr3_nt: TGCGCCAGCAGCGTGGGACAGGGGGCGAATGAGCAGTACTTC

v_call: TRBV4-2
cdr3_length: 16
clone_size: -
d_call: -
j_call: TRBJ1-1
cdr3_aa: CASSHSLGDLGTEAFF
cdr3_nt: TGTGCCAGCAGCCATAGTCTTGGGGACCTCGGCACTGAAGCTTTCTTT

v_call: TRBV27
cdr3_length: 13
clone_size: -
d_call: -
j_call: TRBJ1-1
cdr3_aa: CASSYWSNTEAFF
cdr3_nt: TGTGCCAGCAGCTATTGGTCGAACACTGAAGCTTTCTTT

v_call: TRBV4-2
cdr3_length: 16
clone_size: -
d_call: TRBD2
j_call: TRBJ2-2
cdr3_aa: CASSQRSSGNTGELFF
cdr3_nt: TGTGCCAGCAGCCAAAGGTCTAGCGGGAACACCGGGGAGCTGTTTTTT

v_call: TRBV19
cdr3_length: 17
clone_size: -
d_call: -
j_call: TRBJ1-2
cdr3_aa: CASSTLVPPRDNYGYTF
cdr3_nt: TGTGCCAGTAGTACTCTAGTACCCCCACGGGACAACTATGGCTACACCTTC

v_call: TRBV13
cdr3_length: 15
clone_size: -
d_call: -
j_call: TRBJ2-5
cdr3_aa: CASSLASGGPGTQYF
cdr3_nt: TGTGCCAGCAGCTTAGCCTCCGGGGGGCCGGGGACCCAGTACTTC

v_call: TRBV30
cdr3_length: 11
clone_size: -
d_call: -
j_call: TRBJ2-7
cdr3_aa: CAWTASYEQYF
cdr3_nt: TGTGCCTGGACGGCTTCCTACGAGCAGTACTTC

v_call: TRBV7-9
cdr3_length: 14
clone_size: -
d_call: -
j_call: TRBJ1-4
cdr3_aa: CASSKQGEDEKLFF
cdr3_nt: TGTGCCAGCAGCAAACAGGGAGAGGACGAAAAACTGTTTTTT

v_call: TRBV5-6
cdr3_length: 14
clone_size: -
d_call: -
j_call: TRBJ2-1
cdr3_aa: CASSLGAGADEQFF
cdr3_nt: TGTGCCAGCAGCTTGGGGGCTGGAGCTGATGAGCAGTTCTTC

v_call: TRBV27
cdr3_length: 15
clone_size: -
d_call: TRBD2
j_call: TRBJ2-1
cdr3_aa: CASSHGTSGANEQFF
cdr3_nt: TGTGCCAGCAGTCACGGGACTAGCGGAGCCAATGAGCAGTTCTTC

v_call: TRBV27
cdr3_length: 14
clone_size: -
d_call: TRBD1
j_call: TRBJ2-2
cdr3_aa: CASSLWTGDGELFF
cdr3_nt: TGTGCCAGCAGTTTGTGGACAGGGGACGGGGAGCTGTTTTTT

v_call: TRBV19
cdr3_length: 14
clone_size: -
d_call: -
j_call: TRBJ1-2
cdr3_aa: CASRPPNLTGGYTF
cdr3_nt: TGTGCCAGTAGGCCCCCCAATCTCACGGGTGGCTACACCTTC

v_call: TRBV19
cdr3_length: 14
clone_size: -
d_call: -
j_call: TRBJ2-7
cdr3_aa: CASSQGQDSYEQYF
cdr3_nt: TGTGCCAGTAGTCAGGGCCAGGACTCCTACGAGCAGTACTTC

v_call: TRBV6-5
cdr3_length: 13
clone_size: -
d_call: -
j_call: TRBJ1-1
cdr3_aa: CASSTAGNTEAFF
cdr3_nt: TGTGCCAGCAGTACCGCGGGGAACACTGAAGCTTTCTTT

v_call: TRBV4-1
cdr3_length: 13
clone_size: -
d_call: -
j_call: TRBJ1-1
cdr3_aa: CASSPGGGLEAFF
cdr3_nt: TGCGCCAGCAGCCCCGGGGGGGGGCTTGAAGCTTTCTTT

v_call: TRBV7-9
cdr3_length: 15
clone_size: -
d_call: TRBD2
j_call: TRBJ2-7
cdr3_aa: CASSLTGGGYYEQYF
cdr3_nt: TGTGCCAGCAGCTTGACGGGGGGTGGTTACTACGAGCAGTACTTC

v_call: TRBV5-6
cdr3_length: 15
clone_size: -
d_call: -
j_call: TRBJ1-5
cdr3_aa: CASSLLGIGNQPQHF
cdr3_nt: TGTGCCAGCAGCTTACTGGGAATCGGCAATCAGCCCCAGCATTTT

v_call: TRBV9
cdr3_length: 16
clone_size: -
d_call: -
j_call: TRBJ2-7
cdr3_aa: CASSVVPSGPSGEQYF
cdr3_nt: TGTGCCAGCAGCGTAGTCCCCTCGGGTCCCTCCGGCGAGCAGTACTTC

v_call: TRBV6-5
cdr3_length: 15
clone_size: -
d_call: TRBD2
j_call: TRBJ2-1
cdr3_aa: CASSYAAGVGHEQFF
cdr3_nt: TGTGCCAGCAGTTACGCGGCGGGGGTCGGCCATGAGCAGTTCTTC

v_call: TRBV18
cdr3_length: 13
clone_size: once
d_call: -
j_call: TRBJ1-4
cdr3_aa: CASSPGTNEKLFF
cdr3_nt: TGTGCCAGCTCACCAGGGACTAATGAAAAACTGTTTTTT

v_call: TRBV6-5
cdr3_length: 15
clone_size: once
d_call: TRBD2
j_call: TRBJ2-3
cdr3_aa: CASSNSGGGPNTQYF
cdr3_nt: TGTGCCAGCAGTAATAGCGGGGGTGGACCAAATACGCAGTATTTT

v_call: TRBV27
cdr3_length: 17
clone_size: -
d_call: -
j_call: TRBJ2-3
cdr3_aa: CASSPPPKDLPTDTQYF
cdr3_nt: TGTGCCAGCAGTCCCCCCCCGAAGGACCTCCCCACAGATACGCAGTATTTT

v_call: TRBV11-2
cdr3_length: 17
clone_size: -
d_call: -
j_call: TRBJ2-2
cdr3_aa: CASSLVVGQRSTGELFF
cdr3_nt: TGTGCCAGCAGCTTAGTTGTGGGTCAGCGGTCCACCGGGGAGCTGTTTTTT

v_call: TRBV13
cdr3_length: 13
clone_size: -
d_call: -
j_call: TRBJ2-5
cdr3_aa: CASSGYRGSPLYF
cdr3_nt: TGTGCCAGCAGCGGATATAGAGGGTCACCCTTGTACTTC

v_call: TRBV28
cdr3_length: 17
clone_size: -
d_call: -
j_call: TRBJ1-2
cdr3_aa: CASSLSDRWSDNYGYTF
cdr3_nt: TGTGCCAGCAGTTTGTCAGATCGGTGGTCTGATAACTATGGCTACACCTTC

v_call: TRBV28
cdr3_length: 14
clone_size: once
d_call: -
j_call: TRBJ1-5
cdr3_aa: CASSSSGWSQPQHF
cdr3_nt: TGTGCCAGCAGTTCGTCGGGTTGGAGTCAGCCCCAGCATTTT

v_call: TRBV30
cdr3_length: 13
clone_size: -
d_call: -
j_call: TRBJ1-2
cdr3_aa: CAWSTGLLYGYTF
cdr3_nt: TGTGCCTGGAGTACGGGGCTCCTTTATGGCTACACCTTC

v_call: TRBV30
cdr3_length: 16
clone_size: -
d_call: TRBD1
j_call: TRBJ2-7
cdr3_aa: CAWSLIPGQGTYEQYF
cdr3_nt: TGTGCCTGGAGTTTAATTCCGGGACAGGGGACGTACGAGCAGTACTTC

v_call: TRBV5-1
cdr3_length: 15
clone_size: -
d_call: -
j_call: TRBJ2-2
cdr3_aa: CASSVRTPNTGELFF
cdr3_nt: TGCGCCAGTTCCGTCAGGACCCCGAACACCGGGGAGCTGTTTTTT

v_call: TRBV15
cdr3_length: 15
clone_size: -
d_call: -
j_call: TRBJ1-1
cdr3_aa: CATSEAGSLRTEAFF
cdr3_nt: TGTGCCACCAGCGAAGCAGGGTCTTTGCGAACTGAAGCTTTCTTT

v_call: TRBV27
cdr3_length: 13
clone_size: -
d_call: -
j_call: TRBJ2-7
cdr3_aa: CASSLNIGREQYF
cdr3_nt: TGTGCCAGCAGCCTTAATATCGGCAGGGAGCAGTACTTC

v_call: TRBV6-4
cdr3_length: 12
clone_size: -
d_call: -
j_call: TRBJ2-7
cdr3_aa: CASSDSTGEQYF
cdr3_nt: TGTGCCAGCAGTGACTCGACGGGAGAGCAGTACTTC

v_call: TRBV4-1
cdr3_length: 15
clone_size: -
d_call: -
j_call: TRBJ1-2
cdr3_aa: CASSLLGDSWDGYTF
cdr3_nt: TGCGCCAGCAGTTTACTGGGCGATTCTTGGGATGGCTACACCTTC

v_call: TRBV19
cdr3_length: 16
clone_size: -
d_call: -
j_call: TRBJ2-2
cdr3_aa: CASSKERHTTTGELFF
cdr3_nt: TGTGCCAGTAGTAAGGAACGACACACTACAACCGGGGAGCTGTTTTTT

v_call: TRBV12-5
cdr3_length: 10
clone_size: -
d_call: -
j_call: TRBJ2-7
cdr3_aa: CASMGNEQYF
cdr3_nt: TGTGCTAGCATGGGGAACGAGCAGTACTTC

v_call: TRBV6-6
cdr3_length: 14
clone_size: -
d_call: TRBD1
j_call: TRBJ1-2
cdr3_aa: CASTPRDSNYGYTF
cdr3_nt: TGTGCCAGCACCCCCCGGGACAGCAACTATGGCTACACCTTC

v_call: TRBV7-2
cdr3_length: 13
clone_size: -
d_call: -
j_call: TRBJ1-2
cdr3_aa: CASSTGEGFGYTF
cdr3_nt: TGTGCCAGCAGCACAGGCGAGGGTTTCGGCTACACCTTC

v_call: TRBV5-3
cdr3_length: 17
clone_size: -
d_call: -
j_call: TRBJ2-5
cdr3_aa: CARSQISERGKKETQYF
cdr3_nt: TGTGCCAGAAGCCAGATTTCGGAACGGGGGAAGAAAGAGACCCAGTACTTC

v_call: TRBV7-9
cdr3_length: 15
clone_size: once
d_call: TRBD1
j_call: TRBJ1-2
cdr3_aa: CASSFLLRDRDGYTF
cdr3_nt: TGTGCCAGCAGCTTCCTTCTCCGGGACAGGGATGGCTACACCTTC

v_call: TRBV28
cdr3_length: 17
clone_size: once
d_call: -
j_call: TRBJ1-5
cdr3_aa: CASSLEGGIYSNQPQHF
cdr3_nt: TGTGCCAGCAGCTTGGAAGGGGGGATATATAGCAATCAGCCCCAGCATTTT

v_call: TRBV7-7
cdr3_length: 13
clone_size: -
d_call: -
j_call: TRBJ2-1
cdr3_aa: CASSLGVFNEQFF
cdr3_nt: TGTGCCAGCAGCTTAGGGGTTTTTAATGAGCAGTTCTTC

v_call: TRBV7-9
cdr3_length: 15
clone_size: -
d_call: -
j_call: TRBJ2-7
cdr3_aa: CASSLSRTKTYEQYF
cdr3_nt: TGTGCCAGCAGCTTATCTCGGACCAAAACCTACGAGCAGTACTTC

v_call: TRBV7-3
cdr3_length: 18
clone_size: -
d_call: TRBD2
j_call: TRBJ2-5
cdr3_aa: CASSLTPLLAGGQETQYF
cdr3_nt: TGTGCCAGCAGCTTAACCCCACTACTAGCGGGGGGGCAAGAGACCCAGTACTTC

v_call: TRBV6-6
cdr3_length: 14
clone_size: -
d_call: TRBD1
j_call: TRBJ1-1
cdr3_aa: CASRTGTGIAEAFF
cdr3_nt: TGTGCCAGTCGGACCGGGACAGGGATTGCTGAAGCTTTCTTT

v_call: TRBV30
cdr3_length: 12
clone_size: -
d_call: -
j_call: TRBJ1-4
cdr3_aa: CALSQFNEKLFF
cdr3_nt: TGTGCTCTGTCGCAGTTTAATGAAAAACTGTTTTTT

v_call: TRBV11-2
cdr3_length: 17
clone_size: -
d_call: -
j_call: TRBJ1-3
cdr3_aa: CASSPLAGAISGNTIYF
cdr3_nt: TGTGCCAGCAGCCCCTTGGCAGGGGCCATCTCTGGAAACACCATATATTTT

v_call: TRBV29-1
cdr3_length: 13
clone_size: -
d_call: -
j_call: TRBJ2-7
cdr3_aa: CSTFSGHNYEQYF
cdr3_nt: TGCAGCACTTTTAGCGGACACAACTACGAGCAGTACTTC

v_call: TRBV15
cdr3_length: 16
clone_size: -
d_call: -
j_call: TRBJ2-1
cdr3_aa: CATSREGQVFFNEQFF
cdr3_nt: TGTGCCACCAGCAGAGAGGGGCAAGTCTTTTTCAATGAGCAGTTCTTC

v_call: TRBV11-3
cdr3_length: 15
clone_size: -
d_call: TRBD2
j_call: TRBJ2-1
cdr3_aa: CASSSSREGRDEQFF
cdr3_nt: TGTGCCAGCAGCTCATCACGGGAGGGCCGGGATGAGCAGTTCTTC

v_call: TRBV5-6
cdr3_length: 18
clone_size: -
d_call: -
j_call: TRBJ2-5
cdr3_aa: CASSLGRGHDRPAESQYF
cdr3_nt: TGTGCCAGCAGCTTGGGGAGGGGACATGACAGGCCCGCCGAGAGCCAGTACTTC

v_call: TRBV9
cdr3_length: 15
clone_size: -
d_call: TRBD1
j_call: TRBJ2-2
cdr3_aa: CASSVLQGITGELFF
cdr3_nt: TGTGCCAGCAGCGTACTACAGGGGATCACCGGGGAGCTGTTTTTT